A selection of T cell receptor beta chains follows, all from one sample in a study of cytomegalovirus exposure and HLA in healthy donors. Profiling relied on immunoSEQ multiplex PCR, and the TCRdb table lists in-frame clones only, not all of them. The sample yields around 280,000 clones, around 90% seen once. Material for sequencing was PBMCs. These receptors originate from a woman in her late teens or twenties in good health and CMV-seronegative. CDR3s include the opening cysteine and the closing phenylalanine or tryptophan. D genes are given only for firm matches. Clone sizes are given selectively: once, few, many, or a class where the clone is expanded.

d_gene	v_gene	abundance	j_gene	CDR3aa	CDR3nt
TRBD2	TRBV15	.	TRBJ2-4	CATSRTYPGGSGKNIQYF	TGTGCCACCAGCAGAACCTATCCCGGGGGGTCGGGCAAAAACATTCAGTACTTC
.	TRBV6-5	.	TRBJ2-3	CASTPWRGADTQYF	TGTGCCAGCACCCCCTGGAGGGGTGCAGATACGCAGTATTTT
TRBD2	TRBV4-1	once	TRBJ2-1	CASSLGTSGGYNEQFF	TGCGCCAGCAGCCTGGGCACTAGCGGGGGATACAATGAGCAGTTCTTC
TRBD2	TRBV5-4	.	TRBJ2-1	CASSLGTSGVNEQFF	TGTGCCAGCAGCCTGGGGACTAGCGGGGTCAATGAGCAGTTCTTC
.	TRBV11-1	.	TRBJ2-7	CASSPGHAGYEQYF	TGTGCCAGCAGCCCGGGACATGCGGGCTACGAGCAGTACTTC
.	TRBV5-1	.	TRBJ1-3	CASSPGHPSGNTIYF	TGCGCCAGCAGCCCTGGACATCCCTCTGGAAACACCATATATTTT
.	TRBV9	.	TRBJ2-3	CASSRENTQYF	TGTGCCAGCAGCCGCGAGAATACGCAGTATTTT
.	TRBV7-8	.	TRBJ1-6	CASSYAHQGTNSPLHF	TGTGCCAGCAGTTATGCTCATCAGGGGACCAATTCACCCCTCCACTTT
.	TRBV27	.	TRBJ1-1	CASSFIVNTEAFF	TGTGCCAGCAGTTTCATAGTCAACACTGAAGCTTTCTTT
.	TRBV7-3	.	TRBJ1-1	CASSLVADTEAFF	TGTGCCAGCAGCTTAGTAGCGGACACTGAAGCTTTCTTT
TRBD1	TRBV10-2	.	TRBJ1-2	CASSETQNGRTGDGYTF	TGCGCCAGCAGTGAGACTCAAAACGGGAGGACAGGGGATGGCTACACCTTC
.	TRBV2	.	TRBJ2-5	CASIPRQAHQETQYF	TGTGCCAGCATCCCGAGACAGGCGCATCAAGAGACCCAGTACTTC
.	TRBV2	.	TRBJ1-6	CASSGDGNSPLHF	TGTGCCAGCAGTGGTGACGGGAATTCACCCCTCCACTTT
TRBD1	TRBV4-1	few	TRBJ1-5	CASSRRQGASNQPQHF	TGCGCCAGCAGCCGGCGACAGGGGGCAAGCAATCAGCCCCAGCATTTT
TRBD1	TRBV5-4	few	TRBJ1-4	CASSFTGGGEKLFF	TGTGCCAGCAGCTTCACAGGGGGAGGGGAAAAACTGTTTTTT
TRBD1	TRBV28	.	TRBJ1-2	CASLTGGRFGYGYTF	TGTGCCAGTCTGACAGGGGGCCGGTTTGGGTATGGCTACACCTTC
.	TRBV10-1	.	TRBJ1-2	CASSGPGGYGYTF	TGCGCCAGCAGTGGACCGGGAGGCTATGGCTACACCTTC
.	TRBV6-1	.	TRBJ1-2	CASSERAAQGANYGYTF	TGTGCCAGCAGTGAAAGAGCTGCACAGGGTGCTAACTATGGCTACACCTTC
.	TRBV29-1	.	TRBJ1-2	CSAPSGANYGYTF	TGCAGCGCACCCTCCGGGGCTAACTATGGCTACACCTTC
.	TRBV2	.	TRBJ2-1	CAKGGQNEQFF	TGTGCCAAGGGGGGGCAGAATGAGCAGTTCTTC
TRBD1	TRBV6-5	.	TRBJ2-7	CASSADRDHEQYF	TGTGCCAGCAGTGCCGACAGGGACCACGAGCAGTACTTC
TRBD1	TRBV7-2	.	TRBJ2-7	CASSPRDRVYEQYF	TGTGCCAGCAGCCCCCGGGACAGGGTCTACGAGCAGTACTTC
.	TRBV11-2	.	TRBJ1-4	CASSLGGTEKLFF	TGTGCCAGCAGCTTAGGCGGGACTGAAAAACTGTTTTTT
TRBD2	TRBV19	once	TRBJ2-1	CASSMGGVAGYEQFF	TGTGCCAGTAGTATGGGGGGGGTCGCGGGGTACGAGCAGTTCTTC
TRBD2	TRBV13	.	TRBJ2-7	CASSPGWGGDSYEQYF	TGTGCCAGCAGCCCTGGTTGGGGGGGTGACTCCTACGAGCAGTACTTC
.	TRBV27	.	TRBJ1-2	CASSPLPSYGYTF	TGTGCCAGCAGTCCACTGCCTTCCTATGGCTACACCTTC
.	TRBV6-1	.	TRBJ1-1	CASIRLEAFF	TGTGCCAGCATTCGTCTTGAAGCTTTCTTT
TRBD1	TRBV5-1	.	TRBJ2-2	CAGSPTGKNTGELFF	TGCGCCGGCAGTCCGACAGGGAAGAACACCGGGGAGCTGTTTTTT
.	TRBV5-4	.	TRBJ1-3	CASSLGGSSGNTIYF	TGTGCCAGCAGCTTGGGCGGTAGCTCTGGAAACACCATATATTTT
.	TRBV7-9	.	TRBJ1-4	CASSLPGGATNEKLFF	TGTGCCAGCAGCTTACCGGGAGGGGCAACTAATGAAAAACTGTTTTTT
.	TRBV6-5	.	TRBJ1-5	CASRRQAHSNQPQHF	TGTGCCAGCAGGCGACAGGCCCATAGCAATCAGCCCCAGCATTTT
.	TRBV5-1	.	TRBJ1-5	CASPDRRYSNQPQHF	TGCGCCAGCCCGGACAGACGCTATAGCAATCAGCCCCAGCATTTT
TRBD1	TRBV5-1	.	TRBJ1-6	CASSLGDRAHVSSYNSPLHF	TGCGCCAGCAGCTTGGGCGACAGGGCCCACGTGAGCTCCTATAATTCACCCCTCCACTTT
.	TRBV19	.	TRBJ1-2	CASSRDTRGAGGYTF	TGTGCCAGTAGTCGGGACACCCGAGGGGCGGGTGGCTACACCTTC
TRBD1	TRBV7-3	few	TRBJ1-6	CASSRQGGSSPLHF	TGTGCCAGCAGCCGACAGGGTGGGAGTTCACCCCTCCACTTT
.	TRBV6-1	.	TRBJ1-2	CASSDVYFGYTF	TGTGCCAGCAGTGACGTGTACTTTGGCTACACCTTC
.	TRBV4-1	few	TRBJ1-1	CASSQDPGLNTEAFF	TGCGCCAGCAGCCAAGATCCAGGTTTAAACACTGAAGCTTTCTTT